These 5 T cell receptor beta chains were sequenced from one sample in a study of blood T cell repertoires in COVID-19. The data were produced by immunoSEQ multiplex PCR, yet TCRdb's version contains in-frame clones alone and is incomplete. The sample has about 140,000 clones; roughly 83% are singletons. Sequenced sample: PBMCs or T cells enriched from blood (not recorded which). These receptors all stem from a man in his forties or fifties with acute COVID-19.

The chain carries TRBV15 and TRBJ1-5; the D is unclear. The CDR3 spans 15 residues. Germline CDR1 and CDR2: LNHNV and YYDKDF (reference sequence). The V and J ends lost 0 bases and 9 bases respectively, with 15 bases between them. CDR3 in amino acids: CATSRDLAARGPQHF. Here the CDR3 DNA reads TGTGCCACCAGCAGAGATCTAGCCGCCCGTGGGCCCCAGCATTTT.

V is TRBV28 and J is TRBJ2-1; 13 positions match TRBD2. The CDR3 length is 17 residues. Germline-derived CDR1 and CDR2 are MDHEN and SYDVKM. Unmatched junction bases numbered 8, after V lost 2 bases and J lost 7 bases. CDR3 region: CASSLSPGLAGRNEQFF. For the CDR3, the DNA is TGTGCCAGCAGTTTAAGTCCGGGACTAGCGGGGAGGAATGAGCAGTTCTTC. The complete variable domain, with remaining parts taken from reference TRBV28 and TRBJ2-1, reads DVKVTQSSRYLVKRTGEKVFLECVQDMDHENMFWYRQDPGLGLRLIYFSYDVKMKEKGDIPEGYSVSREKKERFSLILESASTNQTSMYLCASSLSPGLAGRNEQFFGPGTRLTVL.

The rearrangement uses TRBV5-6 and TRBJ2-7; 10 nucleotides agree with TRBD2. Germline V gene data show CDR1 as SGHDT and CDR2 as YYEEEE. The CDR3 has 16 residues. V dropped 4 bases and J dropped 1; count of bases not matched to a gene: 8. The CDR3 loop is CASSPLTSGLSYEQYF. The CDR3 DNA reads TGTGCCAGCAGCCCCCTGACTAGCGGGCTATCCTACGAGCAGTACTTC.

The chain links TRBV19 to TRBJ1-1; unclear D gene. Germline CDR1 and CDR2: LNHDA and SQIVND (reference sequence). V lost 5 bases and J 0 bases, leaving 10 bases between the germline ends. The CDR3 runs 14 residues. For the CDR3, the DNA is TGTGCCAGTAGTGTTGACACGGTGAACACTGAAGCTTTCTTT. Protein sequence: CASSVDTVNTEAFF. Full variable domain (remainder filled in from reference TRBV19 and TRBJ1-1): DGGITQSPKYLFRKEGQNVTLSCEQNLNHDAMYWYRQDPGQGLRLIYYSQIVNDFQKGDIAEGYSVSREKKESFPLTVTSAQKNPTAFYLCASSVDTVNTEAFFGQGTRLTVV.

The CDR3 region is CASSQTGFNSPLHF. CDR3 nucleotide sequence: TGCGCCAGCAGCCAGACAGGGTTTAATTCACCCCTCCACTTT. The V gene is TRBV4-3, the J gene TRBJ1-6; the match to TRBD1 covers 7 bases. Germline assignment: CDR1 LGHNA and CDR2 YSLEER. Trimming took 3 bases from V and 6 from J; bases not matched to a gene: 2. This CDR3 region has 14 residues.